These T cell receptor beta chains were read from a single sample in a study of blood T cell repertoires in COVID-19. TCRdb's table, derived via immunoSEQ multiplex PCR, lists solely in-frame clones and lacks some. The sample carries some 42,000 clones, around nine tenths recorded once. The sample consisted of peripheral blood. These receptors all come from a human donor in a cohort sampled during active COVID-19. The CDR3 runs from the conserved cysteine through the conserved F or W. Fields, in order: V gene, D gene, J gene, clone size, CDR3 DNA, CDR3 protein. D genes are given only for firm matches. Size values are once, few and many counts, or a class for expanded clones, and some rows have none.

TRBV5-1	TRBD1	TRBJ1-2	-	TGCGCCAGCAGCTTGGGGACAGGGGGCAACTATGGCTACACCTTC	CASSLGTGGNYGYTF
TRBV9	-	TRBJ1-5	-	TGTGCCAGCAGCGTAGATATGGGGCTCGGTCAGCCCCAGCATTTT	CASSVDMGLGQPQHF
TRBV5-6	-	TRBJ2-4	-	TGTGCCAGCAGCTTGGACAGGCTAGCCAAAAACATTCAGTACTTC	CASSLDRLAKNIQYF
TRBV24-1	-	TRBJ1-2	once	TGTGCCACCAGTGGAGGCAGGGACAACAACTATGGCTACACCTTC	CATSGGRDNNYGYTF
TRBV7-8	TRBD1	TRBJ1-6	once	TGTGCCAGCAGCTCAAAGACAGGGCTGGGGTCACCCCTCCACTTT	CASSSKTGLGSPLHF
TRBV2	TRBD1	TRBJ1-5	-	TGTGCCAGCAGCTCAAACAGGGGGCAGGCCCAGCATTTT	CASSSNRGQAQHF
TRBV23-1	TRBD1	TRBJ2-1	-	TGCGCCAGCAGTCTTCCCCCGGGACAGGAGGTTGATGAGCAGTTCTTC	CASSLPPGQEVDEQFF
TRBV6-1	TRBD1	TRBJ1-1	-	TGTGCCAGCAGTGAGACAGGGTCGAACACTGAAGCTTTCTTT	CASSETGSNTEAFF
TRBV6-5	TRBD2	TRBJ2-1	-	TGTGCCAGCAGTTACTCGGCGGGGGGATACAATGAGCAGTTCTTC	CASSYSAGGYNEQFF
TRBV5-8	TRBD1	TRBJ1-1	-	TGTGCCAGCAGCCTGCGGGACAGGGGAATAGAGAACACTGAAGCTTTCTTT	CASSLRDRGIENTEAFF
TRBV4-1	-	TRBJ2-3	-	TGCGCCAGCAGCCAAGGAGCGCGGAGCACAGATACGCAGTATTTT	CASSQGARSTDTQYF
TRBV5-1	TRBD2	TRBJ2-1	-	TGCGCCAGCAGCTTGACCCCGCGGGGGACTTACAATGAGCAGTTCTTC	CASSLTPRGTYNEQFF
TRBV9	TRBD2	TRBJ2-1	-	TGTGCCAGCAAGCCACCTAGCGGGGACTACAATGAGCAGTTCTTC	CASKPPSGDYNEQFF
TRBV2	TRBD2	TRBJ2-1	-	TGTGCCAGCATGACCGGGACTAGCGGACGAAATGAGCAGTTCTTC	CASMTGTSGRNEQFF
TRBV14	-	TRBJ1-1	-	TGTGCCAGCAGCCCCGAGACTACACGAGCTTTCTTT	CASSPETTRAFF
TRBV6-1	TRBD1	TRBJ1-5	-	TGTGCCAGCAGTGAAGTGGACAGGGGGAATCAGCCCCAGCATTTT	CASSEVDRGNQPQHF
TRBV2	TRBD1	TRBJ2-6	-	TGTGCCAGCAGTGAGAGGGGGCGAGGGGCCAACGTCCTGACTTTC	CASSERGRGANVLTF
TRBV2	TRBD1	TRBJ2-7	-	TGTGCCAGCAGTGCGACAGGGGATACCTACGAGCAGTACTTC	CASSATGDTYEQYF
TRBV2	-	TRBJ2-3	-	TGTGCCAGCACCCGACTAGTTCCAGATACGCAGTATTTT	CASTRLVPDTQYF
TRBV9	-	TRBJ1-2	few	TGTGCCAGCAGCGTAGAAGACAGCAACTATGGCTACACCTTC	CASSVEDSNYGYTF
TRBV30	TRBD1	TRBJ2-3	-	TGTGCCTGGAAGGGGGCCGGCACAGATACGCAGTATTTT	CAWKGAGTDTQYF
TRBV2	TRBD2	TRBJ2-5	-	TGTGCCAGCAGACTTCGGACTAGCGGGGGGGGGACCCAGTACTTC	CASRLRTSGGGTQYF
TRBV7-9	TRBD1	TRBJ1-2	-	TGTGCCAGCAGCCTATCTGACAGGGCTTTAGGAGGCTACACCTTC	CASSLSDRALGGYTF
TRBV6-5	TRBD1	TRBJ1-2	-	TGTGCCAGCAGGACAGGGTTTCTCTATGGCTACACCTTC	CASRTGFLYGYTF
TRBV5-1	-	TRBJ1-6	-	TGCGCCAGCAGCTTGTCAGGTGCTAATTCACCCCTCCACTTT	CASSLSGANSPLHF
TRBV2	-	TRBJ1-1	-	TGTGCCAGCGGGGGGTCGGGTCGACTAATGGGGTTT	CASGGSGRLMGF
TRBV2	-	TRBJ1-3	-	TGTGCCAGCACCTTCCCCGGCATAGGGGTATCTGGAAACACCATATATTTT	CASTFPGIGVSGNTIYF
TRBV5-5	-	TRBJ1-6	-	TGTGCCAGCAGCTTCGGTATTGTGCCTAATAATTCACCCCTCCACTTT	CASSFGIVPNNSPLHF
TRBV24-1	-	TRBJ1-2	-	TGTGCCACCAGTGTCGAGGGGGTTAAGAGCTATGGCTACACCTTC	CATSVEGVKSYGYTF
TRBV5-1	-	TRBJ2-3	-	TGCGCCACCAGCGGTGGGGGCCAGGCACCTAGCACAGATACGCAGTATTTT	CATSGGGQAPSTDTQYF
TRBV6-5	-	TRBJ1-2	-	TGTGCCAGCAGGACTAGCGGGGATCGCACGGGCTACACCTTC	CASRTSGDRTGYTF
TRBV5-1	TRBD2	TRBJ2-1	-	TGCGCCAGCAGGCGGGCTAGCGGGGGGGCTCACAATGAGCAGTTCTTC	CASRRASGGAHNEQFF
TRBV29-1	TRBD1	TRBJ2-6	-	TGCAGCGCCCGAGCTACGGGACAGGGAGGATCTGGGGCCAACGTCCTGACTTTC	CSARATGQGGSGANVLTF
TRBV10-2	-	TRBJ1-2	-	TGCGCCAGCACCCAACGCGGCAGCCCCTATGGCTACACCTTC	CASTQRGSPYGYTF
TRBV7-8	TRBD1	TRBJ2-2	-	TGTGCCAGCTCGCCCAGGACAGGGTCTTCCGGGGAGCTGTTTTTT	CASSPRTGSSGELFF
TRBV3-1/TRBV3-2	-	TRBJ2-1	-	TGTGCCAGCAGCCAAGATCGGGTTCCCTCCTACAATGAGCAGTTCTTC	CASSQDRVPSYNEQFF
TRBV24-1	-	TRBJ1-2	-	TGTGCCACCAGTGATTTTGGCAGTTATGGCTACACCTTC	CATSDFGSYGYTF
TRBV5-1	TRBD2	TRBJ2-2	-	TGCGCCAGCAGCTTGAATAGCGGGGGAACCGGGGAGCTGTTTTTT	CASSLNSGGTGELFF
TRBV6-5	TRBD1	TRBJ2-2	-	TGTGCCAGCACTTCAGCGGGACAGGGAACCGGGGAGCTGTTTTTT	CASTSAGQGTGELFF